This TCR beta chain emerged from a study of blood T cell repertoires in COVID-19. On the study more broadly: From T cells, B-cell-depleted T cells, or PBMCs came the material, which was cDNA or gDNA.

Trimming shortened V by 0 bases and J by 2 bases, and 5 bases separated the two germline ends. The CDR3 has 14 amino acids. CDR1 and CDR2 from the germline V gene are MNHEY and SVGAGI. Some clones are missing from TCRdb's copy, which holds only in-frame ones; the method was immunoSEQ multiplex PCR. The top ten clones hold 3% to 4% of a sample with around 370,000 clones, under 95% of them seen once. Sequencing used peripheral blood. The V gene is TRBV6-5, the J gene TRBJ2-1; D uncertain. This receptor was obtained from a woman aged 18-29 years who had recovered from COVID-19. CDR3 amino acids: CASSYSSTYNEQFF. CDR3 nucleotides: TGTGCCAGCAGTTACTCTTCAACCTACAATGAGCAGTTCTTC.